This entry describes one T cell receptor beta chain. Its antigen is unidentified. The data were taken from a study of beta chain features in type 1 diabetes. About the study: In all, some 100,000,000 sorted cells from all samples were analyzed. Study-wide findings and caveats: Within patients, naive, central memory and Treg TCRB repertoires seemed more similar than within healthy donors. Researchers report that Type 1 diabetes patients had moderately but significantly shorter TCRB CDR3s across all four CD4+ subsets. Junctions at VDJ sites from type 1 diabetes patients had fewer insertions and more deletions.

This CDR3 is 15 amino acids long. Germline values: CDR1 ENHRY, CDR2 SYGVKD. V gave up 3 bases and J gave up 7 bases, with 18 bases separating them. As every portion of the isolated RNA was reverse transcribed, the sequencing read expressed TCRB transcripts. Naive, central memory and regulatory T cell samples produced a mean of roughly 3.9 million reads. Assay: immunoSEQ multiplex PCR; the TCRdb copy retains only in-frame clones and omits some. The data contain 20,000 to 25,000 clones, about 69% of them singletons. The chain carries TRBV10-3 and TRBJ2-5; weak D call: TRBD2 (7 bases). The sequence came from a young man with type 1 diabetes. Sequencing used Tregs from blood. The CDR3 coding sequence is TGTGCCATCAGTGAATCGGGGGGCTTGATGTTGACCCAGTACTTC. Its protein product is CAISESGGLMLTQYF.